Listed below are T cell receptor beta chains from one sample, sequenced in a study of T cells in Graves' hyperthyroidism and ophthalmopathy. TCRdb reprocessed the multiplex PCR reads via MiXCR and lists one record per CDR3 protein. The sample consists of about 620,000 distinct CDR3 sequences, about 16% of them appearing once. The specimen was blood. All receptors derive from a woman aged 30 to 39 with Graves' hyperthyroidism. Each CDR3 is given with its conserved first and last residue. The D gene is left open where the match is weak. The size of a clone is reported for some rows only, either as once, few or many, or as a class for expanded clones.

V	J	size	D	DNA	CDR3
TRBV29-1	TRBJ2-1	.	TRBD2	TGCAGCGTTGAGATTAGCGGGAGAGGGGGTTCTTGGGAGCAGTTCTTC	CSVEISGRGGSWEQFF
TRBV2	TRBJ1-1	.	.	TGTGCCAGCAGTCGTATACCGGGAGGGAACACTGAAGCTTTCTTT	CASSRIPGGNTEAFF
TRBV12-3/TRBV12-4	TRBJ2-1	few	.	TGTGCCAGCAGTTTAACTCGGGCCTTCGGGCAGTTCTTC	CASSLTRAFGQFF
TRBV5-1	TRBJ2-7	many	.	TGCGCCAGCAGCTTGGGAGGGAAAGCCTACGAGCAGTACTTC	CASSLGGKAYEQYF
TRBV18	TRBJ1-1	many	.	TGTGCCAGCAGCCCTAGGGCAGGGAACACTGAAGCTTTCTTT	CASSPRAGNTEAFF
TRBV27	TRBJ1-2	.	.	TGTGCCAGCAGACGCGAGGGGGGGTATGGCTACACCTTC	CASRREGGYGYTF
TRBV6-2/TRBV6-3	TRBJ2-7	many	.	TGTGCCAGCAGTTACGGAGCGGATCGTCCCTACGAGCAGTACTTC	CASSYGADRPYEQYF
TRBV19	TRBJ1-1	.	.	TGTGCCAGCGCCCGGATGAACACTGAAGCTTTCTTT	CASARMNTEAFF
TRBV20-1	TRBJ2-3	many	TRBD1	TGCAGTGCTATACGCCCTGGACAGGGGGCCTCAGATACGCAGTATTTT	CSAIRPGQGASDTQYF
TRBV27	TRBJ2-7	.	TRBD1	TGTGCCAGCAGTCTCCAGACAGGGAAAAGCTCCTACGAGCAGTACTTC	CASSLQTGKSSYEQYF
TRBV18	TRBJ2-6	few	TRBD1	TGTGCCAGCTCACCAGGACAGGGGAGCTCTGGGGCCAACGTCCTGACTTTC	CASSPGQGSSGANVLTF
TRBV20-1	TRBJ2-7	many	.	TGCAGTGCTAGAGACCGGGGGACAGCGACCTACGAGCAGTACTTC	CSARDRGTATYEQYF
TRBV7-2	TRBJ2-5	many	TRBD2	TGTGCCAGCAGCTTCGGACTAGCGGTTGGGGGGACCCAGTACTTC	CASSFGLAVGGTQYF
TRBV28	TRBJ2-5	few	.	TGTGCCAGCAGTTTCGGACACCAAGAGACCCAGTACTTC	CASSFGHQETQYF
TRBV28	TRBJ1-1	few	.	TGTGCCAGCAGGTACGGGGGGGGAGGTGAAGCTTTCTTT	CASRYGGGGEAFF